This passage covers 25 T cell receptor beta chains from one sample sequenced in a study of blood T cell repertoires in COVID-19. Measured with immunoSEQ multiplex PCR; TCRdb has only the in-frame clones, and not every one. The profile shows 300,000 to 350,000 clones, over 80% of them singletons. Input material: PBMCs or T cells enriched from blood (not recorded which). These receptors originate from a man aged 25 to 40 who had recovered from COVID-19.

This clone appeared once. The V and J genes are TRBV5-4 and TRBJ1-1; weak D call: TRBD1 (5 bases). Germline assignment: CDR1 SGHNT and CDR2 YYREEE (reference sequence). Deletions cut 2 bases from V and 0 bases from J, with 14 bases between. The CDR3 extends over 16 amino acids. CDR3 residues: CASSFRTPLMNTEAFF. In DNA form, the CDR3 reads TGTGCCAGCAGCTTTCGGACACCACTCATGAACACTGAAGCTTTCTTT.

Turning to this clone: Other DNA sequences in the sample encode the same CDR3. V usage is TRBV13 and J usage is TRBJ2-7; 7 bases map to TRBD2. CDR1 and CDR2 from the germline V gene are PRHDT and FYEKMQ (reference sequence). The CDR3 contains 14 residues. V dropped 1 base and J dropped 4; count of bases not matched to a gene: 4. The CDR3 DNA follows: TGTGCCAGCAGCTTAGCGGGGGGTACTTACGAGCAGTACTTC. Translating gives CASSLAGGTYEQYF.

The chain uses TRBV15 and TRBJ2-5; D not certain. CDR1 and CDR2 (germline): LNHNV, YYDKDF (reference sequence). The CDR3 has 15 residues. The V end was cut by 3 bases, the J end by 4 bases, with 15 bases between. CDR3 in amino acids: CATSSSQMGGETQYF. As DNA, the CDR3 is TGTGCCACCAGCAGTTCACAGATGGGTGGAGAGACCCAGTACTTC.

The rearrangement links TRBV6-5 to TRBJ1-5; 10 bases align to TRBD1. There are 14 residues in the CDR3. The ends lost 7 bases at V and 6 bases at J; junction bases unmatched: 6. Germline CDR1 MNHEY, CDR2 SVGAGI. The CDR3 loop is CASKKTGGVQPQHF. The CDR3 region has the DNA TGTGCCAGCAAAAAGACAGGGGGCGTTCAGCCCCAGCATTTT.

The chain uses TRBV30 and TRBJ1-4; tentative D call: TRBD1 (5 bases). Per germline, CDR1 GTSNPN and CDR2 SVGIG (reference sequence). V was trimmed by 2 bases and J by 8 bases, leaving 18 bases between them. This CDR3 spans 15 amino acids. Here the CDR3 reads CAWSPLGGAGEKLFF. CDR3 coding DNA: TGTGCCTGGAGTCCCTTAGGTGGGGCGGGGGAAAAACTGTTTTTT.

The chain couples TRBV13 to TRBJ2-7, with TRBD2 matching over 9 bases. With 3 bases clipped from V and 0 bases from J, the junction kept 0 bases outside the gene matches. CDR1 and CDR2 from the germline V gene are PRHDT and FYEKMQ (reference sequence). The CDR3 is 14 residues long. CDR3 sequence: CASSFSGGSYEQYF. Here the CDR3 DNA reads TGTGCCAGCAGCTTTAGCGGGGGCTCCTACGAGCAGTACTTC.

This clone appeared a few times. V and J are TRBV5-1 and TRBJ1-1; the D gene is possibly TRBD1 (5 bases). Germline CDR1 reads SGHRS; CDR2 reads YFSETQ. This CDR3 contains 16 residues. The germline V and J ends were trimmed by 4 bases and 0 bases, with 16 bases remaining between them. CDR3 sequence reads: CASSPGEGIMNTEAFF. As DNA, the CDR3 is TGCGCCAGCAGCCCGGGGGAGGGGATCATGAACACTGAAGCTTTCTTT.

This CDR3 reads CASSPTTGGYSGANVLTF. The CDR3 DNA sequence: TGTGCCAGCTCACCGACGACAGGGGGCTACTCTGGGGCCAACGTCCTGACTTTC. This chain links TRBV18 with TRBJ2-6, with TRBD1 matching 10 bases. Germline V gene data show CDR1 as KGHSH and CDR2 as LQKENI. With 3 bases clipped from V and 0 bases from J, the junction kept 5 bases outside the gene matches. The CDR3 length is 18 residues.

This clone was observed a handful of times. This rearrangement joins TRBV6-4 to TRBJ2-1, with 9 bases fitting TRBD2. This CDR3 is 13 amino acids long. Germline CDR1 and CDR2: MRHNA and SNTAGT. With V trimmed by 6 bases and J by 5 bases, 2 bases remained unmatched. CDR3 region: CASSSGGHNEQFF. Here the CDR3 DNA reads TGTGCCAGCAGCAGCGGGGGGCACAATGAGCAGTTCTTC.

The chain recombines TRBV7-2 with TRBJ2-4; 9 bases match TRBD1. Germline V gene sequence: CDR1 SGHTA, CDR2 FQGNSA. The trim removed 4 bases at V and 5 bases at J, leaving 6 bases unmatched. The length of the CDR3 is 15 residues. CDR3 amino acids: CASSSTRDRENIQYF. In DNA, the CDR3 is TGTGCCAGCAGCTCAACCCGGGACAGGGAAAACATTCAGTACTTC.

The V call is TRBV2, the J call TRBJ1-5, with 7 bases identical to TRBD1. V was clipped by 3 bases and J by 1 base; unmatched bases: 6. The germline CDR1 and CDR2 sequences are SNHLY and FYNNEI. CDR3 length: 16 amino acids. In nucleotides, the CDR3 is TGTGCCAGCAGTGATAGGGACAGAGTGAGCAATCAGCCCCAGCATTTT. Its translation: CASSDRDRVSNQPQHF.

The chain recombines TRBV19 with TRBJ2-1; D not certain. The germline gives CDR1 LNHDA, CDR2 SQIVND (reference sequence). The CDR3 spans 15 residues. The V and J ends lost 1 base and 6 bases respectively, with 13 bases between them. The CDR3 DNA sequence: TGTGCCAGTAGTATAGGCTCCCCGTTCGGCAATGAGCAGTTCTTC. As protein: CASSIGSPFGNEQFF. The whole variable domain, filled in from reference TRBV19 and TRBJ2-1, reads DGGITQSPKYLFRKEGQNVTLSCEQNLNHDAMYWYRQDPGQGLRLIYYSQIVNDFQKGDIAEGYSVSREKKESFPLTVTSAQKNPTAFYLCASSIGSPFGNEQFFGPGTRLTVL.

This clone was counted once. V gene TRBV25-1 combines with J gene TRBJ2-7, with 9 bases aligning to TRBD1. Germline CDR1 is MGHDK and CDR2 is SYGVNS. V was pared by 7 bases and J by 0 bases, with 7 bases of the junction left unmatched. CDR3 size: 15 residues. This CDR3 is CASMPGTGISYEQYF. The CDR3 DNA reads as TGTGCCAGCATGCCAGGGACAGGGATCTCCTACGAGCAGTACTTC.

This chain connects TRBV6-1 to TRBJ1-2, with TRBD1 matching over 7 bases. The CDR3 has 17 amino acids. The V and J ends lost 1 base and 4 bases, in that order; junction bases with no gene match: 12. Per germline, CDR1 MNHNS and CDR2 SASEGT. CDR3 protein: CASSEGVGTEIPYGYTF. For the CDR3, the DNA is TGTGCCAGCAGTGAAGGAGTAGGGACAGAAATCCCCTATGGCTACACCTTC.

J is TRBJ1-1 and V is TRBV5-4; maybe TRBD1 (6 bases). CDR3 length: 16 amino acids. V was clipped by 6 bases and J by 3 bases, with 21 bases between them. The germline gives CDR1 SGHNT, CDR2 YYREEE (reference sequence). The CDR3, as DNA: TGTGCCAGCACTAATATCGGACCCCCAGGGGACACTGAAGCTTTCTTT. Translating it yields CASTNIGPPGDTEAFF.

The rearrangement links TRBV14 to TRBJ2-7; weak D call: TRBD1 (7 bases). The CDR3 loop spans 16 amino acids. V lost 0 bases and J 3 bases, leaving 15 bases between the germline ends. Germline CDR1 SGHDN, CDR2 FVKESK. This CDR3 reads CASSQERQGGLYEQYF. CDR3 bases: TGTGCCAGCAGCCAAGAACGACAGGGAGGCCTCTACGAGCAGTACTTC.

CDR3 region: CASSQDPGLAGGPGDTQYF. CDR3 coding DNA: TGTGCCAGCAGCCAAGACCCGGGACTAGCGGGGGGGCCAGGAGATACGCAGTATTTT. This rearrangement joins TRBV4-2 to TRBJ2-3; 16 bases are a match to TRBD2. Germline V CDR1 and CDR2: LGHNA, YNFKEQ. Trimming cost V 0 bases and J 5 bases; bases outside gene matches: 8. This CDR3 has 19 residues.

The chain uses TRBV11-3 and TRBJ1-6; D ambiguous. V was cut by 0 bases and J by 10 bases, with 7 bases left in between. Germline V CDR1 and CDR2: SGHNT, YENEEA. The CDR3 has 13 amino acids. As DNA, the CDR3 is TGTGCCAGCAGCTTAGATAGTTTATCACCCCTCCACTTT. This codes for CASSLDSLSPLHF.

The chain has TRBV9 and TRBJ2-1; D perhaps matches TRBD2 (7 bases). CDR1 is SGDLS and CDR2 is YYNGEE in the germline V gene. Trimming pared 1 base from V and 5 bases from J, leaving 16 bases between. This CDR3 is 16 amino acids long. The CDR3 DNA is TGTGCCAGCAGCGTAATTCCAGAGGGGGGGGACAATGAGCAGTTCTTC. It is translated as CASSVIPEGGDNEQFF. Based on the CDR3 plus reference TRBV9 and TRBJ2-1, the full variable domain is DSGVTQTPKHLITATGQRVTLRCSPRSGDLSVYWYQQSLDQGLQFLIQYYNGEERAKGNILERFSAQQFPDLHSELNLSSLELGDSALYFCASSVIPEGGDNEQFFGPGTRLTVL.

This clone has only a few counts. For the CDR3, the DNA is TGTGCCAGCAGTTTTTGGGGCAAGGACCTCTATGGCTACACCTTC. Translating it yields CASSFWGKDLYGYTF. The J gene is TRBJ1-2, the V gene TRBV27, with D perhaps matching TRBD1 (5 bases). Germline V gene lookup returns CDR1 MNHEY and CDR2 SMNVEV (reference sequence). The CDR3 length is 15 residues. V lost 3 bases and J 4 bases, leaving 15 bases between the germline ends.

This clone was counted a single time. The rearrangement joins TRBV18 to TRBJ2-3, with TRBD1 identical over 9 bases. Trimming at V came to 6 bases and at J to 3 bases, leaving 7 bases not matched to a gene. Germline CDR1 reads KGHSH; CDR2 reads LQKENI. This CDR3 comprises 15 residues. CDR3 residues: CASSRDRVRTDTQYF. The CDR3 DNA is TGTGCCAGCTCCCGGGACAGGGTTCGGACAGATACGCAGTATTTT.

The chain is built from TRBV5-1 and TRBJ1-2, with 8 bases fitting TRBD1. This CDR3 spans 15 amino acids. The J segment lost 4 bases and the V segment lost 4 bases, leaving 9 bases of the junction unmatched. Germline V CDR1 and CDR2: SGHRS, YFSETQ. The CDR3 nucleotides read TGCGCCAGCAGCCCCAGGACAGGGCAAGGCTATGGCTACACCTTC. Its protein is CASSPRTGQGYGYTF.

This clone has only one observation. V is TRBV6-4 and J is TRBJ2-7, with 7 bases fitting TRBD1. This CDR3 has 16 amino acids. Trimming removed 1 base from V and 2 bases from J; junction bases left unmatched: 8. The germline gives CDR1 MRHNA, CDR2 SNTAGT. Written as DNA, the CDR3 is TGTGCCAGCAGTGACTTACGGACAGGTCGGACCTACGAGCAGTACTTC. Residues: CASSDLRTGRTYEQYF.

This chain links TRBV24-1 with TRBJ2-5; D gene ambiguous. This CDR3 contains 10 residues. Deletions cut 8 bases from V and 2 bases from J, with 2 bases between. In germline, CDR1 is KGHDR, CDR2 SFDVKD. The CDR3 loop is CATTQETQYF. The CDR3 DNA reads TGTGCCACCACACAAGAGACCCAGTACTTC.

The table lists this clone with a few counts. The V gene is TRBV4-1, the J gene TRBJ1-5; D perhaps matches TRBD1 (5 bases). The CDR3 is 15 residues long. Germline V gene sequence: CDR1 MGHRA, CDR2 YSYEKL. Trimming took 0 bases from V and 6 from J, leaving 12 bases between them. CDR3: CASSQDGAPIQPQHF. The CDR3 region has the DNA TGCGCCAGCAGCCAAGATGGGGCTCCCATTCAGCCCCAGCATTTT.